Listed below are T cell receptor beta chains from one sample, sequenced in a study of CD8 T cell repertoires and HIV-1 epitope variants. Antigen specificity for these receptors is unknown. The protocol was immunoSEQ multiplex PCR, while the TCRdb copy is restricted to in-frame clones and leaves out a portion. The sample has about 4,000 clones, about 66% seen once. Material: cultured CD8+ T cells derived from PBMCs. The receptor set was obtained from a male donor with HIV. The CDR3 runs from the conserved cysteine through the conserved F or W. The D gene is left open where the match is weak. Only part of the rows carry a size: once, few, many, or a class if the clone is expanded.

V: TRBV9
J: TRBJ2-1
D: NA
size: NA
DNA: TGTGCCAGCAGCGTAGAAGCCGGTAGCTCCTACAATGAGCAGTTCTTC
CDR3: CASSVEAGSSYNEQFF

V: TRBV6-1
J: TRBJ2-7
D: TRBD1
size: few
DNA: TGTGCCAGCAGTCGAGACAGGGATTCGGGCGAGCAGTACTTC
CDR3: CASSRDRDSGEQYF

V: TRBV4-1
J: TRBJ2-1
D: TRBD2
size: NA
DNA: TGCGCCAGCAGCCAAGAATCGTTGGGCGGGGCCGGGGGGAGTGAGCAGTTCTTC
CDR3: CASSQESLGGAGGSEQFF

V: TRBV7-9
J: TRBJ1-4
D: NA
size: NA
DNA: TGTGCCAGCAGCTTAGGAGACAGACCAACTAATGAAAAACTGTTTTTT
CDR3: CASSLGDRPTNEKLFF

V: TRBV28
J: TRBJ1-2
D: NA
size: NA
DNA: TGTGCCAGCAGTTCAGGCTTTGGCTACACCTTC
CDR3: CASSSGFGYTF

V: TRBV7-2
J: TRBJ2-3
D: TRBD2
size: NA
DNA: TGTGCCAGCAGCTTGGGACTAGCGGGAGGGCCCACAGATACGCAGTATTTT
CDR3: CASSLGLAGGPTDTQYF

V: TRBV6-5
J: TRBJ2-7
D: NA
size: NA
DNA: TGTGCCAGCAGTCCGAGACAGAGCTACGAGCAGTACTTC
CDR3: CASSPRQSYEQYF

V: TRBV6-5
J: TRBJ2-7
D: NA
size: NA
DNA: TGTGCCAGCAGTTCCCGACAGGTAGGGATTGGCGAGCAGTACTTC
CDR3: CASSSRQVGIGEQYF

V: TRBV19
J: TRBJ2-1
D: TRBD2
size: NA
DNA: TGTGCCAGTAGGCCCCCTAGCGGGAGCTACAATGAGCAGTTCTTC
CDR3: CASRPPSGSYNEQFF

V: TRBV30
J: TRBJ1-2
D: NA
size: NA
DNA: TGTGCCTGGAGTGTAGTTGAGAGAAATGGCTACACCTTC
CDR3: CAWSVVERNGYTF

V: TRBV11-3
J: TRBJ1-1
D: NA
size: few
DNA: TGTGCCAGCAGCGACTCTGTGGGCACTGAAGCTTTCTTT
CDR3: CASSDSVGTEAFF